The present T cell receptor (beta chain) was sequenced within a study of blood T cells in healthy people across ages. Germline CDR1 reads SGHRS; CDR2 reads YFSETQ. The CDR3 sequence is 17 residues long. Together with a sample-barcoded 5' primer, a J-beta primer mix was included in a second PCR lasting 7 to 11 cycles. TCRdb itself ran the 5' RACE reads through MiXCR, one entry per CDR3 protein. This sample has some 880,000 distinct CDR3 sequences; roughly 35% occur once, and the top ten carry 13%. For this clonotype: The junction shows a germline mismatch at one end, possibly a read error.

Sequenced input: blood. This sequence was found in a man between 18 and 29 years old in good health. The chain employs TRBV5-1 and TRBJ1-4; 8 nucleotides align to TRBD1. CDR3: CASSSGTGDATNGKLFF. CDR3 DNA sequence: TGCGCCAGCAGCTCGGGGACAGGAGACGCAACTAATGGAAAACTGTTTTTT.